The 32 T cell receptor beta chains below were found in one sample sequenced in a study of T cells in Graves' hyperthyroidism and ophthalmopathy. RNA transcripts gave rise to amplified TCR beta CDR3 regions. HTBI primers were used for first-round RT-PCR of the TCR CDR3. TCRdb fed the multiplex PCR reads into MiXCR, producing one record per CDR3 protein. The data show fewer than 650,000 distinct CDR3 sequences, approximately 15% seen once. The sequencing input was blood. The origin of the receptors is a woman aged 35 to 49 with Graves' hyperthyroidism.

This clonotype was detected ten times or more. V and J are TRBV28 and TRBJ2-3, with a weak D call TRBD2 (6 bases). Germline lookup yields CDR1 MDHEN and CDR2 SYDVKM. The CDR3 runs to 15 residues. The germline V and J ends were trimmed by 10 bases and 0 bases, with 17 bases remaining between them. As DNA, the CDR3 is TGTGCCATCAAACTAGCAGCTGCTAGCACAGATACGCAGTATTTT. This gives the protein CAIKLAAASTDTQYF.

This rearrangement joins TRBV3-1 to TRBJ2-2, with 7 bases fitting TRBD2. The germline gives CDR1 LGHDT, CDR2 YNNKEL (reference sequence). The CDR3 sequence is 18 residues long. V shed 3 bases and J 2 bases; nucleotides not matched to a gene: 12. The CDR3 region has the DNA TGTGCCAGCAGCCAGGGATTAGGTGGCGGGAGAAACACCGGGGAGCTGTTTTTT. It codes for CASSQGLGGGRNTGELFF.

This clonotype has ten or more counts. The chain employs TRBV15 and TRBJ2-5, with 12 bases matching TRBD2. The junction had 5 bases not matched to a gene; V was cut back by 4 bases and J by 2 bases. Germline assignment: CDR1 LNHNV and CDR2 YYDKDF (reference sequence). This CDR3 has 16 amino acids. The DNA for the CDR3 is TGTGCCACCAGCACCTGGACTAGCGGGACGCAAGAGACCCAGTACTTC. Amino acid sequence: CATSTWTSGTQETQYF.

The chain has TRBV5-1 and TRBJ2-1; no clear D gene. Germline CDR1 and CDR2: SGHRS and YFSETQ. The CDR3 spans 16 residues. V was cut by 4 bases and J by 0 bases, with 14 bases left in between. The CDR3 loop reads CASSQDSLNSYNEQFF. The CDR3 DNA follows: TGCGCCAGCAGCCAGGATAGCCTCAACTCCTACAATGAGCAGTTCTTC.

This clonotype was picked up a small number of times. The rearrangement uses TRBV24-1 and TRBJ1-1; no reliable D call. V lost 7 bases and J 2 bases, leaving 10 bases between the germline ends. The CDR3 covers 13 residues. CDR1 KGHDR and CDR2 SFDVKD come from the germline V gene. The CDR3 DNA reads as TGTGCCACCAGGTCCGGGAGTAACACTGAAGCTTTCTTT. It translates to CATRSGSNTEAFF.

This clonotype was seen at least ten times. The CDR3 DNA follows: TGTGCCAGCAGCTCGACTCAGAAAGGTGGCTACACCTTC. Translating it yields CASSSTQKGGYTF. This chain joins TRBV3-1 and TRBJ1-2, with D unresolved. The V gene lost 5 bases and the J gene lost 7 bases, with 14 bases spanning the gap. Germline CDR1 LGHDT, CDR2 YNNKEL (reference sequence). The CDR3 contains 13 residues.

This clonotype was seen at least ten times. The chain has TRBV27 and TRBJ2-3, with no clear D. The length of the CDR3 is 13 residues. Germline CDR1 MNHEY, CDR2 SMNVEV (reference sequence). With 4 bases removed from V and 7 bases from J, the gap between germline ends came to 12 bases. This CDR3 is CASSSFSAYTQYF. CDR3 bases: TGTGCCAGCAGTTCCTTCTCTGCCTATACGCAGTATTTT.

Many counts were recorded for this clonotype. The rearrangement links TRBV5-1 to TRBJ1-1, with D hard to call. Trimming left V 5 bases short and J 1 base short, with 6 bases between. This CDR3 is 12 amino acids long. The V gene's germline CDR1 is SGHRS and CDR2 YFSETQ. Written as DNA, the CDR3 is TGCGCCAGCAGACAGTCGAACACTGAAGCTTTCTTT. Translating gives CASRQSNTEAFF.

This clonotype was recorded at least ten times. This rearrangement joins TRBV7-2 to TRBJ1-5; 7 nucleotides line up with TRBD1. J gave up 5 bases and V 8 bases, and 12 bases lay outside the gene matches. The CDR3 extends over 15 amino acids. Germline assignment: CDR1 SGHTA and CDR2 FQGNSA. The CDR3: CASGLTGVAYQPQHF. CDR3 nucleotides: TGTGCCAGCGGACTCACAGGGGTAGCCTATCAGCCCCAGCATTTT.

The table lists this clonotype with a few counts. The rearrangement uses TRBV5-4 and TRBJ2-3; TRBD2 agrees at 8 bases. V trimming: 0 bases; J trimming: 4 bases; junction bases outside the gene matches: 10. Germline V CDR1 and CDR2: SGHNT, YYREEE (reference sequence). The CDR3 is 17 amino acids. The DNA for the CDR3 is TGTGCCAGCAGCTTGGCGGGGGGGACCGCGAAGCCAGATACGCAGTATTTT. Translating gives CASSLAGGTAKPDTQYF.

This clonotype has ten or more counts. The chain has TRBV11-2 and TRBJ2-2, with D perhaps TRBD1 (6 bases). The CDR3 runs 13 residues. CDR1 and CDR2 (germline): SGHAT, FQNNGV. V lost 4 bases and J lost 6, with 9 bases in between. The CDR3 region has the DNA TGTGCCAGCAGCTCTCAGGGGTCCGGGGAGCTGTTTTTT. The encoded protein is CASSSQGSGELFF.

At least ten counts were recorded for this clonotype. CDR3 nucleotide sequence: TGTGCCAGCAGTGACCGCGGGACGATCAGCACAGATACGCAGTATTTT. Translation gives CASSDRGTISTDTQYF. V gene TRBV2 combines with J gene TRBJ2-3, with D perhaps matching TRBD2 (6 bases). V was cut by 3 bases and J by 0 bases, with 13 bases left in between. The CDR3 extends over 16 amino acids. Germline values: CDR1 SNHLY, CDR2 FYNNEI.

To note about this clonotype: A much larger clonotype is one base distant, so this may be a read error. The V and J genes are TRBV20-1 and TRBJ2-7; unclear D gene. The CDR3 has 13 residues. Germline values: CDR1 DFQATT, CDR2 SNEGSKA (reference sequence). The CDR3 loop is CSVVRTASYGQYF. CDR3 DNA: TGCAGTGTAGTGAGGACGGCATCCTACGGGCAGTACTTC.

The table lists this clonotype with a few counts. V usage is TRBV18 and J usage is TRBJ2-2; 7 bases are a match to TRBD1. The CDR3 has 18 residues. The V gene end was trimmed by 3 bases and the J gene end by 0 bases; junction bases not matched to a gene: 10. The germline V gene encodes CDR1 KGHSH and CDR2 LQKENI. CDR3 region: CASSPPPRTGPNTGELFF. As DNA, the CDR3 is TGTGCCAGCTCACCCCCCCCTCGGACAGGCCCGAACACCGGGGAGCTGTTTTTT.

This clonotype was seen repeatedly, ten times or more. The V call is TRBV14, the J call TRBJ2-1; a weak D match, TRBD2 (5 bases). This CDR3 region has 17 residues. Germline V CDR1 and CDR2: SGHDN, FVKESK. Trimming removed 5 bases from V and 1 base from J, with 18 bases in between. The CDR3: CASSYALGSASYNEQFF. The CDR3 coding sequence is TGTGCCAGCAGCTACGCCCTGGGTAGCGCATCCTACAATGAGCAGTTCTTC.

The rearrangement links TRBV29-1 to TRBJ1-1, with 8 nucleotides matching TRBD1. Germline V CDR1 and CDR2: SQVTM, ANQGSEA. V dropped 6 bases and J dropped 4; count of bases not matched to a gene: 1. The CDR3 spans 11 residues. The CDR3 DNA reads TGCAGCGTGACAGGGGTCACTGAAGCTTTCTTT. It encodes CSVTGVTEAFF.

The rearrangement links TRBV9 to TRBJ2-3; 7 bases agree with TRBD2. The CDR3 contains 15 residues. Germline V gives CDR1 SGDLS, CDR2 YYNGEE. V lost 0 bases, J lost 6 bases, and 7 bases stayed unmatched. The CDR3 DNA follows: TGTGCCAGCAGCGTAGAGGGCGGGAGTCGGGATACGCAGTATTTT. This sequence encodes CASSVEGGSRDTQYF.

This clonotype was counted many times. V usage is TRBV18 and J usage is TRBJ2-7, with D uncertain. This CDR3 is built from 15 residues. V lost 5 bases and J 1 base, leaving 15 bases between the germline ends. Germline assignment: CDR1 KGHSH and CDR2 LQKENI. CDR3 sequence (DNA): TGTGCCAGCTCAAATGAAGGTATTGGGTCCTACGAGCAGTACTTC. Translating gives CASSNEGIGSYEQYF.

In its sample, this clonotype was seen a few times. V is TRBV3-1 and J is TRBJ2-1; TRBD2 agrees at 11 bases. Germline trimming cut 1 base from V and 8 bases from J; bases unmatched to any gene: 1. CDR1 and CDR2 (germline): LGHDT, YNNKEL (reference sequence). CDR3 length: 14 amino acids. The CDR3 reads CASSQGSGRDEQFF. In nucleotides, the CDR3 is TGTGCCAGCAGCCAAGGTAGCGGGAGGGATGAGCAGTTCTTC.

This clonotype was seen repeatedly, ten times or more. This rearrangement joins TRBV5-1 to TRBJ1-2; weak D call: TRBD1 (5 bases). V gave up 0 bases and J gave up 8 bases, with 14 bases separating them. This CDR3 spans 14 amino acids. Germline V CDR1 and CDR2: SGHRS, YFSETQ. CDR3 coding DNA: TGCGCCAGCAGCTTGGCCTGGTCGGGGGAGGGCTACACCTTC. As protein: CASSLAWSGEGYTF.

This clonotype was picked up a small number of times. A read error may account for a junction end that differs from germline. The V and J genes are TRBV27 and TRBJ1-5, with no clear D. CDR3 length: 13 residues. Germline CDR1 reads MNHEY; CDR2 reads SMNVEV (reference sequence). The CDR3: CASSISSNQPQHF. CDR3 coding DNA: TGTGCCAGCAGTATATCTAGCAATCAGCCCCAGCATTTT.

This clonotype has a handful of counts. The chain employs TRBV7-9 and TRBJ2-2; TRBD2 matches 10 bases. The germline gives CDR1 SEHNR, CDR2 FQNEAQ (reference sequence). V was clipped by 1 base and J by 3 bases; unmatched bases: 11. This CDR3 region has 19 residues. CDR3 region: CASSLVGTSGKGHTGELFF. CDR3 nucleotides: TGTGCCAGCAGCTTAGTGGGCACTAGCGGGAAAGGACACACCGGGGAGCTGTTTTTT.

The chain is built from TRBV12-3 or TRBV12-4 and TRBJ2-7, with a possible D match to TRBD1 (5 bases). CDR3 length equals 15 residues. V gave up 1 base and J gave up 7 bases, with 17 bases separating them. DNA of the CDR3: TGTGCCAGCAGTTTAGGCTGGGGCGAATTCCAGGAGCAGTACTTC. Translated: CASSLGWGEFQEQYF.

This clonotype came up a few times. This chain joins TRBV7-9 and TRBJ2-1, with TRBD2 matching 7 bases. The trim removed 1 base at V and 5 bases at J, leaving 2 bases unmatched. The CDR3 is 14 amino acids. Germline CDR1 and CDR2: SEHNR and FQNEAQ (reference sequence). Written as DNA, the CDR3 is TGTGCCAGCAGCTTAGGCGGGAGTCACAATGAGCAGTTCTTC. Amino acid sequence: CASSLGGSHNEQFF.

Points on this clonotype: One end of the junction fails to match germline, which may point to a read error. This chain uses TRBV20-1 with TRBJ1-4, with 9 bases matching TRBD1. This CDR3 spans 17 amino acids. Per germline, CDR1 DFQATT and CDR2 SNEGSKA (reference sequence). The CDR3 loop is CSARDKAIQGAKEKLFF. For the CDR3, the DNA is TGCAGTGCTAGAGATAAAGCCATACAGGGGGCTAAGGAAAAACTGTTTTTT.

This clonotype was picked up a small number of times. The chain couples TRBV18 to TRBJ2-3; the D gene could be TRBD1 or TRBD2 (5 bases each). Germline V gene data show CDR1 as KGHSH and CDR2 as LQKENI. Trimming took off 3 bases at V and 4 bases at J, with 11 bases between the two ends. The CDR3 runs to 14 residues. CDR3 nucleotides: TGTGCCAGCTCACCTCCGGGGACCCCAGATACGCAGTATTTT. Translating it yields CASSPPGTPDTQYF.

The table lists this clonotype with many counts. The gene calls are TRBV27 and TRBJ2-7, with 8 bases lining up with TRBD1. The CDR3 extends over 14 amino acids. From germline, CDR1 is MNHEY and CDR2 SMNVEV (reference sequence). V shed 6 bases and J 3 bases; nucleotides not matched to a gene: 7. CDR3 DNA: TGTGCCAGCAGATCTTCGGGACAGGACTACGAGCAGTACTTC. It codes for CASRSSGQDYEQYF.

V and J are TRBV9 and TRBJ2-2, with D perhaps TRBD2 (5 bases). Deletions cut 1 base from V and 6 bases from J, with 13 bases between. This CDR3 is 15 amino acids long. From germline, CDR1 is SGDLS and CDR2 YYNGEE. CDR3 residues: CASSVIPGGPGELFF. The CDR3 bases are TGTGCCAGCAGCGTAATCCCCGGAGGACCCGGGGAGCTGTTTTTT.

This chain connects TRBV6-2 or TRBV6-3 to TRBJ2-1; tentatively, D is TRBD1 (6 bases). This CDR3 has 13 amino acids. In germline, CDR1 is MNHEY, CDR2 SVGEGT. Trimming removed 5 bases from V and 8 bases from J, with 13 bases in between. As DNA, the CDR3 is TGTGCCAGCAGTCGATTTGGGGGCGATGAGCAGTTCTTC. Amino acid sequence: CASSRFGGDEQFF.

The chain joins TRBV5-8 to TRBJ2-7; D may be TRBD2 (6 bases). Trimming pared 0 bases from V and 2 bases from J, leaving 9 bases between. Germline CDR1 is SGHTS and CDR2 is YDEGEE. The CDR3 loop spans 14 amino acids. The CDR3 here is CASSLGDLTYEQYF. CDR3 coding DNA: TGTGCCAGCAGCTTGGGGGACTTAACCTACGAGCAGTACTTC.

CDR3 amino acids: CASSSGRQSLETQYF. The DNA for the CDR3 is TGTGCCAGCAGTTCGGGACGCCAAAGTCTGGAGACCCAGTACTTC. The chain carries TRBV6-2 or TRBV6-3 and TRBJ2-5; D tentatively fits TRBD1 or TRBD2 (5 bases each). Trimming pared 4 bases from V and 5 bases from J, leaving 17 bases between. Germline CDR1 is MNHEY and CDR2 is SVGEGT. The CDR3 spans 15 residues.

CDR3 DNA: TGCGCCAGCAGCCAACCTATCTTGGGGTACGAGCAGTACTTC. This encodes CASSQPILGYEQYF. The gene calls are TRBV4-1 and TRBJ2-7; D unclear. Germline assignment: CDR1 MGHRA and CDR2 YSYEKL. The CDR3 totals 14 residues. Trimming left V 2 bases short and J 4 bases short, with 12 bases between.